This T cell receptor beta chain is drawn from a study of cytomegalovirus exposure and HLA in healthy donors. Study details: Both the 120 validation repertoires and the 600 to 700 first-cohort repertoires used the same platform, as reported by a later analysis.

Points on this clone: Its antigen remains unknown.

The donors were part of the validation cohort of some 120 subjects. That cohort was separate from the first cohort, which comprised some 670 subjects. Study results and caveats: Confirmation in vitro established that three CMV-associated chains were specific for CMV antigens.

The germline CDR1 and CDR2 sequences are SQVTM and ANQGSEA. Between the trimmed V and J ends, which lost 4 bases and 4 bases, there was a span of 10 bases. The CDR3 sequence is 13 residues long. Profiling relied on immunoSEQ multiplex PCR, and the TCRdb table lists in-frame clones only, not all of them. The sample includes some 140,000 clones, about 90% of them seen just once. The chain links TRBV29-1 to TRBJ2-2, with a weak D call TRBD1 (5 bases). The material sequenced was PBMCs. The source of this sequence is a man younger than 35 in good health and CMV-seronegative. CDR3 in amino acids: CSVGAQGTGELFF. In nucleotides, the CDR3 is TGCAGCGTTGGGGCGCAGGGCACCGGGGAGCTGTTTTTT.